This entry lists 3 T cell receptor beta chains sequenced from one sample in a study of shared clonotypes between healthy human individuals. Profiled with immunoSEQ multiplex PCR; TCRdb holds only in-frame clones, not every one. Of about 2 million clones in the sample, over 85% were seen once. Positive CCR7 selection of CD45RO-negative cells yielded the naive CD8 cells, and terminally differentiated effector memory CD45RA+ cells were excluded. Sequencing was done on a sample of naive CD8+ T cells sorted from blood. The origin of the receptors is a man between 18 and 29 years old in good health.

The chain employs TRBV5-1 and TRBJ2-3; 12 bases fit TRBD2. The J segment lost 6 bases and the V segment lost 0 bases, leaving 5 bases of the junction unmatched. The CDR3 spans 16 residues. In germline, CDR1 is SGHRS, CDR2 YFSETQ. As DNA, the CDR3 is TGCGCCAGCAGCTTGGTCGGCCTAGCGGGAGGGGATACGCAGTATTTT. Residues: CASSLVGLAGGDTQYF.

This clone was counted once. Germline and junction disagree at one end, which may indicate a read error. The sample holds other DNA sequences that translate to the same CDR3. The chain has TRBV7-7 and TRBJ2-7, with D perhaps TRBD1 (6 bases). Germline V gives CDR1 SSHAT, CDR2 FNYEAQ (reference sequence). The CDR3 has 13 amino acids. Here the CDR3 reads CASSSGQSYEQYF. CDR3 DNA: TGTGCTAGCAGCTCAGGACAGTCCTACGAGCAGTACTTC.

CDR3 DNA sequence: TGTGCCAGCCAGGCGGGGGGCACAGATACGCAGTATTTT. It specifies CASQAGGTDTQYF. The chain uses TRBV9 and TRBJ2-3; 7 positions match TRBD2. Trimming cost V 7 bases and J 1 base; bases outside gene matches: 3. CDR1 is SGDLS, CDR2 YYNGEE, per germline. This CDR3 spans 13 amino acids. Full variable domain (missing parts from reference TRBV9 and TRBJ2-3): DSGVTQTPKHLITATGQRVTLRCSPRSGDLSVYWYQQSLDQGLQFLIQYYNGEERAKGNILERFSAQQFPDLHSELNLSSLELGDSALYFCASQAGGTDTQYFGPGTRLTVL.